This T cell receptor (beta chain) was captured in a study of PD-1 blockade in classical Hodgkin lymphoma. This table comes from immunoSEQ multiplex PCR, and its TCRdb copy is limited to in-frame clones, with some not included. The repertoire holds 15,000 to 20,000 clones, roughly 77% seen once, with 20% to 25% in the top ten. The time point denotes: cycle 4 day 1 (C4D1), after less than seven weeks of nivolumab. Each of the patients experienced relapse following autologous stem cell transplantation, and their brentuximab vedotin exposure differed. Germline-derived CDR1 and CDR2 are ENHRY and SYGVKD. CDR3 length: 16 residues. V lost 5 bases, J lost 5 bases, and 16 bases lay in between. A few counts support this clone.

The gene calls are TRBV10-3 and TRBJ1-6, with D maybe TRBD1 (6 bases). The material was peripheral blood mononuclear cells (PBMCs), obtained before the fourth cycle of nivolumab. The sequence came from a human donor with classical Hodgkin lymphoma. The CDR3 DNA follows: TGTGCCATCAGTCAGCAACAGGGTATGAATAATTCACCCCTCCACTTT. Protein: CAISQQQGMNNSPLHF.